The 16 T cell receptor beta chains below were found in one sample sequenced in a study of T-cell reconstitution after alpha-beta-depleted transplantation in children. It was with unique molecular identifiers that the TCRbeta library was prepared. TCRdb called the PCR reads again in MiXCR, with one record for every CDR3 protein. The sample includes approximately 120,000 distinct CDR3 sequences, 8% to 10% of them seen just once. This specimen consisted of PBMCs, mostly from graft donor cells, obtained 180 days after TCRalphabeta/CD19-depleted stem cell transplant. These receptors were taken from a girl less than two years old who had a stem cell transplant for combined immunodeficiency, so the T cells may come from the graft donor.

Many counts were recorded for this clonotype. CDR3 nucleotides: TGCAGTGCTCTCGGGACAGTGAGTTACGAGCAGTACTTC. It yields the protein CSALGTVSYEQYF. The chain recombines TRBV20-1 with TRBJ2-7; 7 positions agree with TRBD1. The CDR3 contains 13 residues. CDR1 and CDR2 from the germline V gene are DFQATT and SNEGSKA (reference sequence). V trimming: 5 bases; J trimming: 4 bases; junction bases outside the gene matches: 8.

Remarks on this clonotype: An end of the junction does not agree with germline; a read error may underlie this. The V and J genes are TRBV10-3 and TRBJ2-1; the match to TRBD1 covers 8 bases. Germline V gives CDR1 ENHRY, CDR2 SYGVKD. The CDR3 sequence is 14 residues long. The CDR3 loop reads CAISSGQGDNDQFF. CDR3 nucleotides: TGTGCCATCAGTTCCGGACAGGGCGACAATGACCAGTTCTTC.

The chain has TRBV14 and TRBJ1-2; D is undetermined. Germline-derived CDR1 and CDR2 are SGHDN and FVKESK. Between the trimmed V and J ends, which lost 7 bases and 2 bases, there was a span of 17 bases. CDR3 length: 15 amino acids. For the CDR3, the DNA is TGTGCCAGCATCCACCTCCTCCCACGGAACTATGGCTACACCTTC. It encodes CASIHLLPRNYGYTF.

This clonotype turned up a few times. V and J are TRBV12-3 or TRBV12-4 and TRBJ2-1; 7 bases line up with TRBD1. Trimming cost V 2 bases and J 2 bases; bases outside gene matches: 6. This CDR3 is 16 amino acids long. CDR3 coding DNA: TGTGCCAGCAGTTTAACCCAAACAGGGGCCTACAATGAGCAGTTCTTC. Protein sequence: CASSLTQTGAYNEQFF.

This clonotype occurred many times. The V call is TRBV7-9, the J call TRBJ2-1, with 9 nucleotides matching TRBD2. The V gene's germline CDR1 is SEHNR and CDR2 FQNEAQ (reference sequence). Trimming cost V 2 bases and J 16 bases; bases outside gene matches: 6. The CDR3 totals 12 residues. The CDR3 nucleotides read TGTGCCAGCAGCTTATCGGGACTAGCTTTTTTCTTC. It translates to CASSLSGLAFFF. The full variable domain, rest sourced from reference TRBV7-9 and TRBJ2-1, is DTGVSQNPRHKITKRGQNVTFRCDPISEHNRLYWYRQTLGQGPEFLTYFQNEAQLEKSRLLSDRFSAERPKGSFSTLEIQRTEQGDSAMYLCASSLSGLAFFFGPGTRLTVL.

The gene calls are TRBV12-3 or TRBV12-4 and TRBJ2-4; D is possibly TRBD2 (5 bases). Trimming removed 5 bases at V and 3 bases at J, with 14 bases between. This CDR3 comprises 15 residues. The CDR3 here is CASSPRGRGKNIQYF. CDR3 sequence (DNA): TGTGCCAGCAGTCCCCGGGGAAGAGGCAAAAACATTCAGTACTTC.

CDR3 sequence (DNA): TGTGCCTCCTCTAGCGGGACGTCCCTCTACGAGCAGTACTTC. Its translation is CASSSGTSLYEQYF. The chain recombines TRBV6-1 with TRBJ2-7; 9 nucleotides align to TRBD2. CDR1 is MNHNS and CDR2 is SASEGT in the germline V gene. V gave up 11 bases and J gave up 3 bases; unmatched junction bases: 11. The CDR3 runs 14 residues.

This clonotype has only a few counts. This chain links TRBV20-1 with TRBJ2-7; no firm D call. Germline values: CDR1 DFQATT, CDR2 SNEGSKA (reference sequence). Trimming cost V 5 bases and J 0 bases, with 11 bases left between them. The CDR3 extends over 13 amino acids. DNA for the CDR3: TGCAGTGCTGTTTATTCCCTCTCCTACGAGCAGTACTTC. Encoded protein: CSAVYSLSYEQYF.

The chain links TRBV20-1 to TRBJ1-2; D gene unclear. Germline loops: CDR1 DFQATT, CDR2 SNEGSKA (reference sequence). V lost 4 bases, J lost 2 bases, and 14 bases lay in between. This CDR3 is 14 amino acids long. The CDR3 loop reads CSAKPRSGNYGYTF. The CDR3 nucleotides read TGCAGTGCTAAGCCCAGGTCGGGGAACTATGGCTACACCTTC.

In this sample, this clonotype turned up a few times. The J gene is TRBJ2-5, the V gene TRBV7-9, with D perhaps TRBD1 or TRBD2 (5 bases each). The germline V and J ends were trimmed by 1 base and 3 bases, with 15 bases remaining between them. This CDR3 comprises 16 residues. Germline loops: CDR1 SEHNR, CDR2 FQNEAQ (reference sequence). DNA of the CDR3: TGTGCCAGCAGCTTAGGGGGGAGCCTAGGGAAAGAGACCCAGTACTTC. Its translation: CASSLGGSLGKETQYF. The full variable domain, in which reference TRBV7-9 and TRBJ2-5 provide the parts outside the CDR3, is DTGVSQNPRHKITKRGQNVTFRCDPISEHNRLYWYRQTLGQGPEFLTYFQNEAQLEKSRLLSDRFSAERPKGSFSTLEIQRTEQGDSAMYLCASSLGGSLGKETQYFGPGTRLLVL.

This clonotype has only a few counts. The chain joins TRBV5-5 to TRBJ2-4; no clear D. The CDR3 has 16 residues. With 0 bases removed from V and 0 bases from J, the gap between germline ends came to 10 bases. Germline V CDR1 and CDR2: SGHKS, YYEKEE (reference sequence). CDR3 amino acids: CASSLDGSPAKNIQYF. The CDR3 bases are TGTGCCAGCAGCTTGGACGGGTCCCCAGCCAAAAACATTCAGTACTTC.

This clonotype was detected a few times. The rearrangement links TRBV10-3 to TRBJ1-1; D not resolved. This CDR3 region has 14 residues. V was trimmed by 3 bases and J by 1 base, leaving 9 bases between them. Germline V CDR1 and CDR2: ENHRY, SYGVKD. CDR3 coding DNA: TGTGCCATCAGTGACCCCTCCAGGAACACTGAAGCTTTCTTT. Its translation: CAISDPSRNTEAFF.

This clonotype has a handful of counts. The gene calls are TRBV18 and TRBJ2-5; D possibly corresponds to TRBD2 (6 bases). Trimming cost V 0 bases and J 0 bases, with 8 bases left between them. The CDR3 has 15 amino acids. Germline V gene data show CDR1 as KGHSH and CDR2 as LQKENI. The CDR3 nucleotides are TGTGCCAGCTCACCACCTAGCGGTTACCAAGAGACCCAGTACTTC. This codes for CASSPPSGYQETQYF.

This clonotype has just a few counts. The rearrangement uses TRBV18 and TRBJ2-7; the D is unclear. V lost 2 bases to trimming and J lost 0 bases, with 11 bases between them. This CDR3 is 15 amino acids long. Per germline, CDR1 KGHSH and CDR2 LQKENI. CDR3 loop: CASSPGISSSYEQYF. The DNA for the CDR3 is TGTGCCAGCTCACCAGGGATTTCGAGCTCCTACGAGCAGTACTTC.

The table lists this clonotype with a few counts. This chain links TRBV19 with TRBJ2-7; 7 bases match TRBD1. V lost 9 bases to trimming and J lost 3 bases; unmatched junction nucleotides: 5. Germline CDR1 LNHDA, CDR2 SQIVND (reference sequence). This CDR3 has 12 amino acids. The CDR3 sequence: CASRDSNYEQYF. CDR3 DNA: TGTGCCAGCCGGGACAGTAACTACGAGCAGTACTTC.

This clonotype came up a few times. V gene TRBV2 combines with J gene TRBJ2-7, with 9 positions matching TRBD1. CDR1 is SNHLY and CDR2 is FYNNEI in the germline V gene. J gave up 2 bases and V 6 bases, and 11 bases lay outside the gene matches. The CDR3 has 16 amino acids. CDR3: CASRVSGTGITYEQYF. CDR3 DNA: TGTGCCAGCAGGGTCTCGGGGACAGGGATTACCTACGAGCAGTACTTC.